This record looks at one TCR beta chain sequence and its context. Its antigen is unidentified. Samples derive from patients with active juvenile idiopathic arthritis. This sample was included in a study of circulating and synovial CD4+ cells in juvenile arthritis. The assay was immunoSEQ multiplex PCR, and TCRdb's table has in-frame clones only and misses some. The sample consists of about 35,000 clones, about 96% of them appearing once. Study-wide results and limits: Compared with bulk blood, circulating pathogenic-like lymphocytes shared substantially more CDR3 sequences with synovial T cells. Bulk blood CD4 samples held at least an order of magnitude more or fewer genomes than CPL. These repertoires were less diverse than bulk blood CD4 repertoires.

Germline CDR1 SGHRS, CDR2 YFSETQ. V lost 4 bases and J lost 6; bases outside the gene matches: 3. The CDR3 extends over 14 amino acids. The source is a human donor with juvenile idiopathic arthritis. Material for sequencing was CD4+ T cells from blood. The V call is TRBV5-1, the J call TRBJ2-1; 11 bases match TRBD1. The CDR3: CASSGGTGGNEQFF. The CDR3, as DNA: TGCGCCAGCAGCGGAGGGACAGGGGGCAATGAGCAGTTCTTC. Full variable domain (remainder filled in from reference TRBV5-1 and TRBJ2-1): KAGVTQTPRYLIKTRGQQVTLSCSPISGHRSVSWYQQTPGQGLQFLFEYFSETQRNKGNFPGRFSGRQFSNSRSEMNVSTLELGDSALYLCASSGGTGGNEQFFGPGTRLTVL.